Reported below is one TCR beta chain. The sample comes from a study of technical replicates of blood from a handful of donors. This CDR3 has 16 residues. The ends were cut back, 2 bases at V and 0 bases at J, with 10 bases in the middle. The germline gives CDR1 PRHDT, CDR2 FYEKMQ (reference sequence). The method was immunoSEQ multiplex PCR; TCRdb's version includes in-frame clones alone and lacks a portion of them. The sample lists around 64,000 clones; about 94% were seen once. The V gene is TRBV13, the J gene TRBJ1-4; D may be TRBD1 (6 bases). The receptor comes from a human donor in good health. Some clones in this sample may be carry-over from other donors' samples. Sequencing was performed on PBMCs. CDR3 protein: CASSLRTVATNEKLFF. CDR3 in DNA: TGTGCCAGCAGCTTACGGACAGTTGCAACTAATGAAAAACTGTTTTTT.